This T cell receptor (beta chain) was sequenced in a study of identifying expanded T cells in peripheral blood. A word on this clone: The target antigen is unknown.

Study-level results: Variance in clone template counts between approximately two-week samples significantly increased with total template count across all healthy donors.

Here immunoSEQ multiplex PCR was the method, and the copy in TCRdb shows in-frame clones only, minus some. The table has approximately 120,000 clones, 84% seen once. Germline V lookup: CDR1 LGHNA, CDR2 YSLEER. Trimming removed 0 bases from V and 7 bases from J, with 12 bases in between. The CDR3 loop spans 14 amino acids. Collection occurred without any documented infections or immune events in donors. Material: blood. The V gene is TRBV4-3, the J gene TRBJ1-1; the D is unclear. This receptor was identified in a person aged 18 to 70 in good health. The CDR3 nucleotides are TGCGCCAGCAGCCAAGATCATCGTCAGAGTGAAGCTTTCTTT. It is translated as CASSQDHRQSEAFF.